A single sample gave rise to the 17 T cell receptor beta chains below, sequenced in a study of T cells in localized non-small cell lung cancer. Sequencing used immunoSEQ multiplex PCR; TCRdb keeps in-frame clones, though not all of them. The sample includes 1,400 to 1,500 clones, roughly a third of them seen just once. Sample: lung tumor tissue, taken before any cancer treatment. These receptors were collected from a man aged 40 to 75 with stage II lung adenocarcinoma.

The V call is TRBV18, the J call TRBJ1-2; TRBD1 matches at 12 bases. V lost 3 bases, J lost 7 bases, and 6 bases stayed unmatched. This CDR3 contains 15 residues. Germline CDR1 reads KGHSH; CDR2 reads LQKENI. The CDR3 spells CASSPPGQGASGYTF. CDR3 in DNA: TGTGCCAGCTCACCTCCGGGACAGGGGGCATCTGGCTACACCTTC.

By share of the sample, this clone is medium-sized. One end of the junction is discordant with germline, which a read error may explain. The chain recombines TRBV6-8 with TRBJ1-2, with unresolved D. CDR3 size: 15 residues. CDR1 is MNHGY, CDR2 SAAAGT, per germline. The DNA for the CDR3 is TGTGCCAGCAGGTACTCGACCCGAACAAACTATGGCTACACCTTC. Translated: CASRYSTRTNYGYTF.

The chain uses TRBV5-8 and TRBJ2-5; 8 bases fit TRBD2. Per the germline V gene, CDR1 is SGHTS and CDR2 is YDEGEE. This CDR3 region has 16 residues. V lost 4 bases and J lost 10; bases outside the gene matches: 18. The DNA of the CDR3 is TGTGCCAGCAGCCAGAAGACTAGCGACCTAAGAGAAGTCCAGTACTTC. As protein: CASSQKTSDLREVQYF.

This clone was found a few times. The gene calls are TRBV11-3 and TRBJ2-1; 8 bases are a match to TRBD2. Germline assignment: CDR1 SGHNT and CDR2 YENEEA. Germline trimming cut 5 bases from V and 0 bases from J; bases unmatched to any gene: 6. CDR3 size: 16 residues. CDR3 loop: CASSPRSGSSYNEQFF. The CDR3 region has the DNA TGTGCCAGCAGCCCGAGAAGCGGGAGCTCCTACAATGAGCAGTTCTTC.

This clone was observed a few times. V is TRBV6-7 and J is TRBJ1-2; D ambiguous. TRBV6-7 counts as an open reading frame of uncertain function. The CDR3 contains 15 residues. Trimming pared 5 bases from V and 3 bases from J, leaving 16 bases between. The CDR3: CASSVNSGDDYGYTF. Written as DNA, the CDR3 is TGTGCCAGCAGTGTTAACTCCGGGGATGACTATGGCTACACCTTC.

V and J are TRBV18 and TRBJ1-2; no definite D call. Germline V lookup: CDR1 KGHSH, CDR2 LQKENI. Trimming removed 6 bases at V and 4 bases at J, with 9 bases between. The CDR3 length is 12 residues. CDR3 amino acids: CASSPSSYGYTF. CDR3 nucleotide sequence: TGTGCCAGCTCCCCTTCTAGCTATGGCTACACCTTC.

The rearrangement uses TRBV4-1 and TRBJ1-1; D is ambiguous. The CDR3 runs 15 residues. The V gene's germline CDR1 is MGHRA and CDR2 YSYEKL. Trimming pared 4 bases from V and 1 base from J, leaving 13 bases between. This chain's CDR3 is CASSPPLGTNTEAFF. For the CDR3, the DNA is TGCGCCAGCAGCCCTCCTTTGGGAACGAACACTGAAGCTTTCTTT.

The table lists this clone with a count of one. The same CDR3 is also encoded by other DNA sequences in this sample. The CDR3 DNA is TGCAGCGTTGGGACTCTTGGGACCGGGGAGCTGTTTTTT. It is translated as CSVGTLGTGELFF. The genes are TRBV29-1 and TRBJ2-2; a possible D gene is TRBD2 (5 bases). V was shortened by 4 bases and J by 5 bases, with 11 bases between the two germline ends. Per germline, CDR1 SQVTM and CDR2 ANQGSEA. The CDR3 sequence is 13 residues long.

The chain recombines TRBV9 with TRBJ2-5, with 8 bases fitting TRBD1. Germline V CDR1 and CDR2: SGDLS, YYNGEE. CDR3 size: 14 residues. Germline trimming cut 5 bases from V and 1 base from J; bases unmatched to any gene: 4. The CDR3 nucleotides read TGTGCCAGCAGGGGCGACAGGGGCCAAGAGACCCAGTACTTC. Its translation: CASRGDRGQETQYF.

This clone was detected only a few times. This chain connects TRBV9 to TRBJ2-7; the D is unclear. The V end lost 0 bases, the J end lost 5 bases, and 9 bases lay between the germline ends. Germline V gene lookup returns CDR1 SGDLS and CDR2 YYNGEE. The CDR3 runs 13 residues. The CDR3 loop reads CASSVGAVHEQYF. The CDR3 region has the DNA TGTGCCAGCAGCGTAGGGGCAGTTCACGAGCAGTACTTC.

CDR3 bases: TGTGCCAGCGGTCGGGAGGCCCCGGTCGAGCAGTACTTC. It encodes CASGREAPVEQYF. The V and J genes are TRBV28 and TRBJ2-7; 7 positions match TRBD2. CDR1 MDHEN and CDR2 SYDVKM come from the germline V gene. This CDR3 has 13 residues. With V trimmed by 8 bases and J by 6 bases, 10 bases remained unmatched.

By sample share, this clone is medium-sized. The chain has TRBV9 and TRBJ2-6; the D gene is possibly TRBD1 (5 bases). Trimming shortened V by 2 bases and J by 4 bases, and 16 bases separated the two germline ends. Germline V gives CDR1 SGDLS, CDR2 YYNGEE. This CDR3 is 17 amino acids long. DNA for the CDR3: TGTGCCAGCAGCGTCCCTAATGGGGCCAGGGGGGCCAACGTCCTGACTTTC. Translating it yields CASSVPNGARGANVLTF.

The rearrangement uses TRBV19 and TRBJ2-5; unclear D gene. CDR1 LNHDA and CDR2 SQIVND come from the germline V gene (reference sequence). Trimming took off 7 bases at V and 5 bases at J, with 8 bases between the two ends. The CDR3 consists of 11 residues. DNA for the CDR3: TGTGCCAGTAAACGATCGGAGACCCAGTACTTC. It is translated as CASKRSETQYF.

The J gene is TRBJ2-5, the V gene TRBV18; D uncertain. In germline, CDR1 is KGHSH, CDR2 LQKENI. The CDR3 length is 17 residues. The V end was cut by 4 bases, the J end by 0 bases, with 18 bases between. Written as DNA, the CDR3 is TGTGCCAGCTCACTCAACCTGATTTCTGATTACCAAGAGACCCAGTACTTC. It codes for CASSLNLISDYQETQYF.

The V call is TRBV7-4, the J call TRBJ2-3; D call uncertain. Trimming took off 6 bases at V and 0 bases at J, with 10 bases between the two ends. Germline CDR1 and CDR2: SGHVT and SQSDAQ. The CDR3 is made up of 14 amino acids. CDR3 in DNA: TGTGCCAGCAGTGAGTACGGTAGCACAGATACGCAGTATTTT. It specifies CASSEYGSTDTQYF. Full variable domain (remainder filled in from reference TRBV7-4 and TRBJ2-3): GAGVSQSPRYKVAKRGRDVALRCDSISGHVTLYWYRQTLGQGSEVLTYSQSDAQRDKSGRPSGRFSAERPERSVSTLKIQRTEQGDSAVYLCASSEYGSTDTQYFGPGTRLTVL.

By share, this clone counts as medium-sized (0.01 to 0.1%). CDR3 loop: CASTFFALNTEAFF. DNA for the CDR3: TGTGCCAGCACGTTTTTTGCATTGAACACTGAAGCTTTCTTT. The chain has TRBV9 and TRBJ1-1; D gene ambiguous. The CDR3 is 14 residues long. V was shortened by 6 bases and J by 0 bases, with 12 bases between the two germline ends. CDR1 SGDLS and CDR2 YYNGEE come from the germline V gene.

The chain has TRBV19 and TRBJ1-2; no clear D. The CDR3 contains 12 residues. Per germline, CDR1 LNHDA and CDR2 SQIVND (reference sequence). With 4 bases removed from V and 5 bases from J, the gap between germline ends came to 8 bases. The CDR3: CASSTTDYGYTF. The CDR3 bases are TGTGCCAGTAGTACGACGGATTATGGCTACACCTTC. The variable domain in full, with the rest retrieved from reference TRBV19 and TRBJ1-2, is DGGITQSPKYLFRKEGQNVTLSCEQNLNHDAMYWYRQDPGQGLRLIYYSQIVNDFQKGDIAEGYSVSREKKESFPLTVTSAQKNPTAFYLCASSTTDYGYTFGSGTRLTVV.